The clone carrying this TCR beta chain turned up a few times. TCRdb reprocessed the 5' RACE reads with MiXCR, giving one entry per CDR3 protein. Of approximately 620,000 distinct CDR3 sequences listed, around 8.6% are singletons. The data were taken from a study of identical twins. These data also featured in a second study, about yellow fever vaccine responses in identical twins.

The specimen was PBMCs. The TCR was taken from a young woman in good health.

The CDR3 loop is CASSYGTSYYEQYF. CDR3 sequence (DNA): TGTGCCAGCAGTTACGGGACTAGCTACTACGAGCAGTACTTC. The chain employs TRBV6-2 or TRBV6-3 and TRBJ2-7; the match to TRBD2 covers 9 bases. The CDR3 runs 14 residues. V shed 2 bases, J shed 3 bases, and the junction held 2 bases outside the gene matches. Looked up from germline, CDR1 is MNHEY and CDR2 is SVGEGT.